This T cell receptor (beta chain) was identified in a study of beta chain features in type 1 diabetes. Overall study findings and caveats: Among patients with Type 1 diabetes, TCRB CDR3s were moderately but significantly shorter in every one of the four CD4+ subsets.

This clone was recorded a few times. The antigen is unknown. The isolated RNA, all of it, was reverse transcribed, so expressed TCRB transcripts were what got sequenced. Reads from naive, central memory and regulatory T cell samples averaged about 3.57 million. Sequencing was performed with immunoSEQ multiplex PCR; in TCRdb, only in-frame clones are kept and a portion is missing. Of 160,000 or so clones listed, approximately 8.8% were seen once; the top ten hold roughly 0.7%. This receptor was identified in a woman aged 30 to 39 with type 1 diabetes. Sample: central memory CD4+ T cells from blood.

CDR3 sequence reads: CASKFVSNQPQHF. CDR3 nucleotide sequence: TGTGCCAGCAAATTCGTGAGCAATCAGCCCCAGCATTTT. The V gene is TRBV2, the J gene TRBJ1-5; D is uncertain. CDR3 size: 13 residues. V was shortened by 7 bases and J by 1 base, with 8 bases between the two germline ends. In germline, CDR1 is SNHLY, CDR2 FYNNEI.